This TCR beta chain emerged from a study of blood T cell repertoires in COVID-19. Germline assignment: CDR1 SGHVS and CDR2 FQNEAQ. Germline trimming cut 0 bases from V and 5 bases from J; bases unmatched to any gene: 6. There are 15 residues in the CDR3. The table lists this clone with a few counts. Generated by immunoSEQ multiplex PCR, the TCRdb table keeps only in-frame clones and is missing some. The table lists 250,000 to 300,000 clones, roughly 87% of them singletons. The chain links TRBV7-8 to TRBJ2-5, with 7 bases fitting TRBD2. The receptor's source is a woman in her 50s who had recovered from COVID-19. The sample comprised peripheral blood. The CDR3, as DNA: TGTGCCAGCAGCTTAGCGGGAGGGGAAGGGGAGACCCAGTACTTC. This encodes CASSLAGGEGETQYF.